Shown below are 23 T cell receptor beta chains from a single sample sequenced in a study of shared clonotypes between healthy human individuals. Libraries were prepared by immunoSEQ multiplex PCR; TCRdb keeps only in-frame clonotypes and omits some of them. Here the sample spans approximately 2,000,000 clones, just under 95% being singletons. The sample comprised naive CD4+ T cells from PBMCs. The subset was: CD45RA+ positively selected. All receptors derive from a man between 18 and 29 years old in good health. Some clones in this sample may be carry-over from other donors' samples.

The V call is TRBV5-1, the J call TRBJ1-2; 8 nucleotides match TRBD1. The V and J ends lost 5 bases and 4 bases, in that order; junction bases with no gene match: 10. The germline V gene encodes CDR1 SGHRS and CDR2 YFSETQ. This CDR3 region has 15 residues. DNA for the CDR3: TGCGCCAGCAGACTGGACAGGGTTCCCAGCTATGGCTACACCTTC. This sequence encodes CASRLDRVPSYGYTF.

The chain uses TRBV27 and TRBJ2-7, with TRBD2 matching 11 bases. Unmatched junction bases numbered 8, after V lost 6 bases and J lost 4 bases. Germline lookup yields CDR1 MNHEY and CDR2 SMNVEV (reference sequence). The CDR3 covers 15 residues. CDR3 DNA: TGTGCCAGCAGATCGGTTGGGACTAGCGGTTACGAGCAGTACTTC. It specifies CASRSVGTSGYEQYF.

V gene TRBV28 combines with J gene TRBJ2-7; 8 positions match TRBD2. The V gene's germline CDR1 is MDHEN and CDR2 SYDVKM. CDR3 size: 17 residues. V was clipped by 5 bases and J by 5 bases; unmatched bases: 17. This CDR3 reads CASSPRDYGGRFHEQYF. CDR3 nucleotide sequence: TGTGCCAGCAGTCCGAGGGACTATGGCGGGAGGTTTCACGAGCAGTACTTC. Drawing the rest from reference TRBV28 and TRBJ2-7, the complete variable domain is DVKVTQSSRYLVKRTGEKVFLECVQDMDHENMFWYRQDPGLGLRLIYFSYDVKMKEKGDIPEGYSVSREKKERFSLILESASTNQTSMYLCASSPRDYGGRFHEQYFGPGTRLTVT.

This chain's CDR3 is CASSELGNEQFF. CDR3 in DNA: TGTGCCAGCAGTGAACTGGGCAATGAGCAGTTCTTC. The chain combines TRBV2 with TRBJ2-1; D not resolved. V dropped 2 bases and J dropped 6 bases, with 5 bases sitting between them. The CDR3 totals 12 residues. Germline V gene sequence: CDR1 SNHLY, CDR2 FYNNEI. Looking up the rest from reference TRBV2 and TRBJ2-1 gives the full variable domain: EPEVTQTPSHQVTQMGQEVILRCVPISNHLYFYWYRQILGQKVEFLVSFYNNEISEKSEIFDDQFSVERPDGSNFTLKIRSTKLEDSAMYFCASSELGNEQFFGPGTRLTVL.

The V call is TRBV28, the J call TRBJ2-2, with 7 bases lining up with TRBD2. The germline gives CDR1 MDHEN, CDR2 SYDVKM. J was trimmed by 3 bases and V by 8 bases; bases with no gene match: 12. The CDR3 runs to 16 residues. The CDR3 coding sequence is TGTGCCAGCCAACCACCTCGCGGGGGTTACACCGGGGAGCTGTTTTTT. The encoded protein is CASQPPRGGYTGELFF.

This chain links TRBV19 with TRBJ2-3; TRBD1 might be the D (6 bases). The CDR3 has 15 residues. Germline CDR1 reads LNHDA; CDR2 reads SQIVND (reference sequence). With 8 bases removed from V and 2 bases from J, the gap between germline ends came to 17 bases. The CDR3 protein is CASVRDIGDTDTQYF. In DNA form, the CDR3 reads TGTGCCAGTGTCCGGGACATAGGAGACACAGATACGCAGTATTTT.

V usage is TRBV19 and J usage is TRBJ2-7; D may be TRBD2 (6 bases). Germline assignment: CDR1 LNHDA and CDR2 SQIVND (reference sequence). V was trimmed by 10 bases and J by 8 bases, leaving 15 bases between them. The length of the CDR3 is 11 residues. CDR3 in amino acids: CATVVAGKQYF. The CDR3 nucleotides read TGTGCCACTGTAGTGGCGGGAAAGCAGTACTTC. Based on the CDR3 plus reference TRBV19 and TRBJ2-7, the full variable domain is DGGITQSPKYLFRKEGQNVTLSCEQNLNHDAMYWYRQDPGQGLRLIYYSQIVNDFQKGDIAEGYSVSREKKESFPLTVTSAQKNPTAFYLCATVVAGKQYFGPGTRLTVT.

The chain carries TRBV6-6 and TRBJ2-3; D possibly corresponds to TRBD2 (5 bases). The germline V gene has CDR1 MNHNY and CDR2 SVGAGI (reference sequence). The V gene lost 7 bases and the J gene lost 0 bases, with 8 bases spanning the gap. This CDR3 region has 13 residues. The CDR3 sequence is CASTRTSTDTQYF. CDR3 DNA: TGTGCCAGCACCCGGACTAGCACAGATACGCAGTATTTT.

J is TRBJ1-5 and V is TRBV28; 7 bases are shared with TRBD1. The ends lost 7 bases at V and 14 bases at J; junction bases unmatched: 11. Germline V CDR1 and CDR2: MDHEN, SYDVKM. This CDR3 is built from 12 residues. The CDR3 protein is CASTEAPGQKHF. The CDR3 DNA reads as TGTGCCAGCACTGAAGCCCCGGGACAGAAGCATTTT.

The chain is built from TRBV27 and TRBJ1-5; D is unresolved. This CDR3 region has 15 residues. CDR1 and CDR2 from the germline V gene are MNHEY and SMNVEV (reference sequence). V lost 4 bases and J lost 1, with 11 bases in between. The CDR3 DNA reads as TGTGCCAGCAGTTCAAGGGCCCCAAGCAATCAGCCCCAGCATTTT. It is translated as CASSSRAPSNQPQHF.

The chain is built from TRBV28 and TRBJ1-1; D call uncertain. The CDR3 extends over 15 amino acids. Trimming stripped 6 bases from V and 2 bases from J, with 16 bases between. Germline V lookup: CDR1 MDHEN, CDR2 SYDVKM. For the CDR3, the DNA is TGTGCCAGCAGCCTGATACGGGATCCCAACACTGAAGCTTTCTTT. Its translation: CASSLIRDPNTEAFF.

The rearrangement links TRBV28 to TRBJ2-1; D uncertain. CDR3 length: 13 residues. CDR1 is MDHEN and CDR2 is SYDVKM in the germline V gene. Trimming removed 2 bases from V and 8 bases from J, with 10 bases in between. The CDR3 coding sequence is TGTGCCAGCAGTTTACCACCTCTTGATGAGCAGTTCTTC. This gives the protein CASSLPPLDEQFF.

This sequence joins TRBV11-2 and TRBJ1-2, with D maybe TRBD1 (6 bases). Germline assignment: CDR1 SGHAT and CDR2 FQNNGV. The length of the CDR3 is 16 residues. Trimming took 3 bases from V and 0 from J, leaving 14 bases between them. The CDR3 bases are TGTGCCAGCAGCTTGGCGGGGACACTTTCTAACTATGGCTACACCTTC. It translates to CASSLAGTLSNYGYTF. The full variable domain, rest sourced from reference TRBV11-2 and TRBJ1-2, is EAGVAQSPRYKIIEKRQSVAFWCNPISGHATLYWYQQILGQGPKLLIQFQNNGVVDDSQLPKDRFSAERLKGVDSTLKIQPAKLEDSAVYLCASSLAGTLSNYGYTFGSGTRLTVV.

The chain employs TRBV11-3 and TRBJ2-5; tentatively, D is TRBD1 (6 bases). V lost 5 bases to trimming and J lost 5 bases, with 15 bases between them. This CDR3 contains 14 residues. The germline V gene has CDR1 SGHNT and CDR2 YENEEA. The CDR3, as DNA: TGTGCCAGCAGCCCCGGGACATCGCCGGAGACCCAGTACTTC. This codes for CASSPGTSPETQYF.

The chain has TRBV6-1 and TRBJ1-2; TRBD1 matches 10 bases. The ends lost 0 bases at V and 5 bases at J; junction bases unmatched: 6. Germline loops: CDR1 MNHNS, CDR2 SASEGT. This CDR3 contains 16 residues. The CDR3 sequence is CASSEAGQGMWYGYTF. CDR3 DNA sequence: TGTGCCAGCAGTGAAGCGGGACAGGGGATGTGGTATGGCTACACCTTC.

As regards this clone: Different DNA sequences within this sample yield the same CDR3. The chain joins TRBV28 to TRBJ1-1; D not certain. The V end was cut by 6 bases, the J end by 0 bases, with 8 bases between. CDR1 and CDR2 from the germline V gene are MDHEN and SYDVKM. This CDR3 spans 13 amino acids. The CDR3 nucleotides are TGTGCCAGCAGAACGCCAATGAACACTGAAGCTTTCTTT. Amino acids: CASRTPMNTEAFF.

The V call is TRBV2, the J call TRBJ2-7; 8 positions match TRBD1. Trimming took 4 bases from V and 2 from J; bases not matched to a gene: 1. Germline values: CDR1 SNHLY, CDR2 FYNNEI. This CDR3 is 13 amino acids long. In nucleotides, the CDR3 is TGTGCCAGCAGTGCAGGGGGCGCCTACGAGCAGTACTTC. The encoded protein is CASSAGGAYEQYF. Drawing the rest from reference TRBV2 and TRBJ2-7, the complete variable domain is EPEVTQTPSHQVTQMGQEVILRCVPISNHLYFYWYRQILGQKVEFLVSFYNNEISEKSEIFDDQFSVERPDGSNFTLKIRSTKLEDSAMYFCASSAGGAYEQYFGPGTRLTVT.

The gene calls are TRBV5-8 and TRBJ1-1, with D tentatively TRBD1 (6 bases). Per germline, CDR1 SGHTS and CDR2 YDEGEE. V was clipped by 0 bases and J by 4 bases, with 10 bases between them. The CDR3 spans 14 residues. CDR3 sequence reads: CASSLGGLGTEAFF. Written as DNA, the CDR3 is TGTGCCAGCAGCTTGGGGGGGCTGGGCACTGAAGCTTTCTTT.

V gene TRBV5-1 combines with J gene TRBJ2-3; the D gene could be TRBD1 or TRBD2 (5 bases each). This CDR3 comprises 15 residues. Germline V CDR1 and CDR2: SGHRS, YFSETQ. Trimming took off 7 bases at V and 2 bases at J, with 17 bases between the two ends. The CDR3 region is CASHGGAINTDTQYF. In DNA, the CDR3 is TGCGCCAGCCATGGGGGAGCCATCAACACAGATACGCAGTATTTT.

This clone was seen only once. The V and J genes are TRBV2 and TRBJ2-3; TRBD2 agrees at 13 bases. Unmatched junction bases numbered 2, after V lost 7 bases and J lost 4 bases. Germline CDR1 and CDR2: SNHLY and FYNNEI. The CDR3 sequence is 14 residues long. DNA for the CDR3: TGTGCCAGCATAACTAGCGGGAGGGCAGATACGCAGTATTTT. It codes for CASITSGRADTQYF.

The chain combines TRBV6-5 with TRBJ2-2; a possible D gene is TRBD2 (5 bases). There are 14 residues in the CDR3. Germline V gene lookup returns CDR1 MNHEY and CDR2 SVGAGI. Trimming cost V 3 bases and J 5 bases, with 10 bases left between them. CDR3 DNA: TGTGCCAGCAGTTATTCCGGGATTACCGGGGAGCTGTTTTTT. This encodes CASSYSGITGELFF.

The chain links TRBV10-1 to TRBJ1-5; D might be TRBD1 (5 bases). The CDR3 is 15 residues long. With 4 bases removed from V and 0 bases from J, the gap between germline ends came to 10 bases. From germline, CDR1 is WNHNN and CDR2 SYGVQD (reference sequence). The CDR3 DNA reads TGCGCCAGCAGTGGCCGACAGATTAGCAATCAGCCCCAGCATTTT. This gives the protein CASSGRQISNQPQHF.

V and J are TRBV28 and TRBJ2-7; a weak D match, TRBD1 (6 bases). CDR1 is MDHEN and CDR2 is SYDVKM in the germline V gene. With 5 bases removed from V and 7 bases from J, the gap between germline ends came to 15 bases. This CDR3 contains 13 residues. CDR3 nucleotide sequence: TGTGCCAGCAGTACCACAGGGCCCCTGGAGCAGTACTTC. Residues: CASSTTGPLEQYF.